The clone carrying this T cell receptor (beta chain) was counted at least ten times. The antigen remains undetermined. Hyperthyroidism qualified as stable when ophthalmopathy did not develop within 18 months of follow-up. The source of the sample is a study of Graves' ophthalmopathy and Graves' hyperthyroidism. Study conclusions and caveats: The model achieved under 71% sensitivity and 72% to 85% specificity for ophthalmopathy progression.

Amplifying from RNA transcripts, the study obtained TCR beta CDR3 regions. Following a first-round RT-PCR that used HTBI primers, a second-round multiplex PCR was carried out. Each CDR3 protein gets one entry after TCRdb re-called the multiplex PCR reads with MiXCR. The data contain about 39,000 distinct CDR3 sequences, around half of them singletons. The CDR3 totals 14 residues. The V gene's germline CDR1 is MDHEN and CDR2 SYDVKM. After removal of 4 bases from V and 4 bases from J, the junction contained 5 bases not matched to a gene. The sequenced sample was peripheral blood. The V gene is TRBV28, the J gene TRBJ1-1; 8 bases are a match to TRBD1. This TCR derives from an adult woman with stable Graves' hyperthyroidism. The CDR3 DNA reads TGTGCCAGCAGTTCGGACAGGGACGGCACTGAAGCTTTCTTT. Protein product: CASSSDRDGTEAFF.